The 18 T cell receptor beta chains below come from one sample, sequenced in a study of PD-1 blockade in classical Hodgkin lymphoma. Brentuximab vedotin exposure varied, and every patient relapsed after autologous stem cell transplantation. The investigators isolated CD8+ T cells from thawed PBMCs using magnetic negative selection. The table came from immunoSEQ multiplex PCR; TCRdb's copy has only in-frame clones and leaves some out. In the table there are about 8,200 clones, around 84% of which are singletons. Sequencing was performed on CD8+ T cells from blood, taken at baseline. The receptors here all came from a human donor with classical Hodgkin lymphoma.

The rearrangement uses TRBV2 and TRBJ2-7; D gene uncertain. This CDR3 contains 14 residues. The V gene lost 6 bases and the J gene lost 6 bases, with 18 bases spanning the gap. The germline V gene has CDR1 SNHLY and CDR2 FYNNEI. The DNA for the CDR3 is TGTGCCAGCAGGACGCTGACCCAGACGATCGAGCAGTACTTC. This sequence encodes CASRTLTQTIEQYF.

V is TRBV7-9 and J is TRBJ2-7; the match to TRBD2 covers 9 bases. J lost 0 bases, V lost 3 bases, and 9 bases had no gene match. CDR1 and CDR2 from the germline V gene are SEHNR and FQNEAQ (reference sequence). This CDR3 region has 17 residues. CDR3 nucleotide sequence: TGTGCCAGCAGCTTTCGGCGGGAGGGCCCCTACTCCTACGAGCAGTACTTC. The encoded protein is CASSFRREGPYSYEQYF.

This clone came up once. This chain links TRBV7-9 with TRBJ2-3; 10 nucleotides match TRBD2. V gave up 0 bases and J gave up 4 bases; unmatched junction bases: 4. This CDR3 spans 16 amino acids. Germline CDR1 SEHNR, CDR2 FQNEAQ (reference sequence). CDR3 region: CASSLAPAGGSDTQYF. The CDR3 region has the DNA TGTGCCAGCAGCTTAGCGCCAGCGGGAGGGTCAGATACGCAGTATTTT.

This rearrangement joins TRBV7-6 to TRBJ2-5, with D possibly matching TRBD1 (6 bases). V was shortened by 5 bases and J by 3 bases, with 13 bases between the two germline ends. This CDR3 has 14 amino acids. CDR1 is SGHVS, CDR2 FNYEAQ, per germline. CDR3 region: CASSLLQGKETQYF. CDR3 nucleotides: TGTGCCAGCAGCCTATTACAGGGAAAAGAGACCCAGTACTTC.

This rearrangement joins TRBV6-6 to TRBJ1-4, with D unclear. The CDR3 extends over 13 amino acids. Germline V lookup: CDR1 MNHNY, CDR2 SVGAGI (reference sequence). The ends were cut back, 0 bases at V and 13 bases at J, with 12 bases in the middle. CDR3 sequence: CASSYSMVQPLFF. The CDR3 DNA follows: TGTGCCAGCAGTTACTCGATGGTTCAGCCACTGTTTTTT.

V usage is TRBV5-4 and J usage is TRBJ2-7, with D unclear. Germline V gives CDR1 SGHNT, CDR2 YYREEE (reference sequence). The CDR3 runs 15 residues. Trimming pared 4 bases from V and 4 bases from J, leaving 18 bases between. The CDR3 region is CASSAARTSVYEQYF. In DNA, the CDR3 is TGTGCCAGCAGCGCTGCCCGGACCTCTGTATACGAGCAGTACTTC.

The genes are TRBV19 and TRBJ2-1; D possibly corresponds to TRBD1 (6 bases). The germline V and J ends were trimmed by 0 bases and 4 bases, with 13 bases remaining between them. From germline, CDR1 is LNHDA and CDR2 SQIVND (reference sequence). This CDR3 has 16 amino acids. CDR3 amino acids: CASSIDDRLGYNEQFF. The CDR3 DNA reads TGTGCCAGTAGTATAGACGACAGGTTGGGGTACAATGAGCAGTTCTTC.

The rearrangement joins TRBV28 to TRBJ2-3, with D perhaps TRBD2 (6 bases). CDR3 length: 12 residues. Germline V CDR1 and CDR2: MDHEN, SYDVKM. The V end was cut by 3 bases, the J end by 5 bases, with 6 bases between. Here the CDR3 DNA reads TGTGCCAGCAGTTTCGGGGGAGATACGCAGTATTTT. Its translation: CASSFGGDTQYF.

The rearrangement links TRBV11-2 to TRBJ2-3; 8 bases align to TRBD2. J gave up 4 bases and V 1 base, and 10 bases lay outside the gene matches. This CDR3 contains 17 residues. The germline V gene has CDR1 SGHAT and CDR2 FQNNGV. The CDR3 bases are TGTGCCAGCAGCTTAGGTCCGGCGGGAGGCTTTGCAGATACGCAGTATTTT. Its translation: CASSLGPAGGFADTQYF.

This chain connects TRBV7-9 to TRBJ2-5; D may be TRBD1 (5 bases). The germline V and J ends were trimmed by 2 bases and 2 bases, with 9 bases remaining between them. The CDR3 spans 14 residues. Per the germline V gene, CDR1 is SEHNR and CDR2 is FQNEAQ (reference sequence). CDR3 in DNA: TGTGCCAGCAGCTTATCCCAGGGACAAGAGACCCAGTACTTC. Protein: CASSLSQGQETQYF.

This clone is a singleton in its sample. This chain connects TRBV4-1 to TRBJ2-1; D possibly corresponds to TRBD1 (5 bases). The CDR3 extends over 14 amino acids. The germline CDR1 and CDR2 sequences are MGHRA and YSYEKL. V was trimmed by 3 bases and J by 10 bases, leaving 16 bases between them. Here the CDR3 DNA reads TGCGCCAGCAGCCACGATTCTGGGGCAGCCGAGCAGTTCTTC. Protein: CASSHDSGAAEQFF.

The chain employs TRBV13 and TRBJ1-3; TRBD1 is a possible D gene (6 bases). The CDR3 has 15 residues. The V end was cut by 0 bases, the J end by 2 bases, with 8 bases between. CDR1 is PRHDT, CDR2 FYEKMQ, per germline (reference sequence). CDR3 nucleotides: TGTGCCAGCAGCTTAGGCCCAGGGGCTGGAAACACCATATATTTT. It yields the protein CASSLGPGAGNTIYF.

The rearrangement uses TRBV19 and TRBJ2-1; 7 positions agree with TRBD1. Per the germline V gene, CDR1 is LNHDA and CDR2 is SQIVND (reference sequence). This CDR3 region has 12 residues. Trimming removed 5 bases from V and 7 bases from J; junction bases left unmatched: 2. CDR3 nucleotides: TGTGCCAGTAGTTGGGACAGAAATGAGCAGTTCTTC. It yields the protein CASSWDRNEQFF.

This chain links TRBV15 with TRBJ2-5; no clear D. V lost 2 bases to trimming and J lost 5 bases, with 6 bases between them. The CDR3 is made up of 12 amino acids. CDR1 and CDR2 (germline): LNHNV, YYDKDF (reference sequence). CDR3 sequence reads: CATSRFGETQYF. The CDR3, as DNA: TGTGCCACCAGCAGATTTGGGGAGACCCAGTACTTC. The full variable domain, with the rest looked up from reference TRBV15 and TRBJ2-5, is DAMVIQNPRYQVTQFGKPVTLSCSQTLNHNVMYWYQQKSSQAPKLLFHYYDKDFNNEADTPDNFQSRRPNTSFCFLDIRSPGLGDTAMYLCATSRFGETQYFGPGTRLLVL.

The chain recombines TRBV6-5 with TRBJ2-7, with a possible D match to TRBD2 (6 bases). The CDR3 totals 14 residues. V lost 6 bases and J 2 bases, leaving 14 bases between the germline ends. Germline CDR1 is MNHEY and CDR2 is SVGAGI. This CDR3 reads CASRHGTATYEQYF. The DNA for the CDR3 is TGTGCCAGCAGACACGGGACTGCTACCTACGAGCAGTACTTC.

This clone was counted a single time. Here the CDR3 reads CASSFPRTALHEKLFF. In DNA, the CDR3 is TGTGCCAGCAGTTTCCCCCGGACAGCTTTACATGAAAAACTGTTTTTT. V and J are TRBV28 and TRBJ1-4; TRBD1 is a possible D gene (6 bases). The CDR3 is made up of 16 amino acids. Germline lookup yields CDR1 MDHEN and CDR2 SYDVKM. The V and J ends lost 3 bases and 6 bases respectively, with 17 bases between them.

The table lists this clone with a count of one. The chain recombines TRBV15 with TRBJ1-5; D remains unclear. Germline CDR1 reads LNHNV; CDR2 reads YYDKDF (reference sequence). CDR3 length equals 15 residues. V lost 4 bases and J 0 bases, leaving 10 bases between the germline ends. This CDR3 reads CATSTQPNSNQPQHF. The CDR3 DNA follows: TGTGCCACCAGCACACAGCCGAATAGCAATCAGCCCCAGCATTTT. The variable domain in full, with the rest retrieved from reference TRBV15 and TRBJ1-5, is DAMVIQNPRYQVTQFGKPVTLSCSQTLNHNVMYWYQQKSSQAPKLLFHYYDKDFNNEADTPDNFQSRRPNTSFCFLDIRSPGLGDTAMYLCATSTQPNSNQPQHFGDGTRLSIL.

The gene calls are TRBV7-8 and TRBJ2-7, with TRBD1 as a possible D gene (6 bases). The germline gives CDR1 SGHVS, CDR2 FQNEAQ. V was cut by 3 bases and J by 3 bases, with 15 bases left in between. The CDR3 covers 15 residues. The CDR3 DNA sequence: TGTGCCAGCAGCTTCCCTCGGGACACTTACTACGAGCAGTACTTC. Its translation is CASSFPRDTYYEQYF.